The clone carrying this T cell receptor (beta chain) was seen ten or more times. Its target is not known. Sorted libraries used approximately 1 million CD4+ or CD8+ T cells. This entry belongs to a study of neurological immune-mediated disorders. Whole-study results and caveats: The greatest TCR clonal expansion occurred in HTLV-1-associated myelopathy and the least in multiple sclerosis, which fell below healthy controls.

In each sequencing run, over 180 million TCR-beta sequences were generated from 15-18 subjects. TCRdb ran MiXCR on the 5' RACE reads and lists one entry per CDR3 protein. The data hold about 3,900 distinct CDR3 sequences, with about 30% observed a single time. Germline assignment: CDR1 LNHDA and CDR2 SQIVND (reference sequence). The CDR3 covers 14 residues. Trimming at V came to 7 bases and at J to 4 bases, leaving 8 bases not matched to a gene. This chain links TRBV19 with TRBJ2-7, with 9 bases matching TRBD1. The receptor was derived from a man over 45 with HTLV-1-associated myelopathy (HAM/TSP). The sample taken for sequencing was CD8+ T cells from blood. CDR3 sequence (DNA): TGTGCCAGTACCTCCGGGACAGGGAGATACGAGCAGTACTTC. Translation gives CASTSGTGRYEQYF.